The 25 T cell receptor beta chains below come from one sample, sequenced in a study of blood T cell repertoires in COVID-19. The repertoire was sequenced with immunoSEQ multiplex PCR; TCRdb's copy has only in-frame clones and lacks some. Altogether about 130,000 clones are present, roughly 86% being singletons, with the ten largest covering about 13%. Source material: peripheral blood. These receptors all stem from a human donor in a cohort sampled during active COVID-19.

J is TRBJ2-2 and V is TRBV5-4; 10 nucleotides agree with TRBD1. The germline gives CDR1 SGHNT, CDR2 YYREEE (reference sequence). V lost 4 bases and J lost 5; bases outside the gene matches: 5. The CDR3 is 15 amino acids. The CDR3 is CASSPGQGGTGELFF. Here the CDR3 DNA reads TGTGCCAGCAGCCCAGGACAGGGGGGAACCGGGGAGCTGTTTTTT.

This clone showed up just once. CDR3 coding DNA: TGTGCCAGCAGCCTAGGAGTAGCGGGGCTCATTACAGATACGCAGTATTTT. It specifies CASSLGVAGLITDTQYF. V and J are TRBV3-1 (or the pseudogene TRBV3-2) and TRBJ2-3; 8 bases map to TRBD2. This CDR3 is 17 amino acids long. Germline CDR1 LGHDT, CDR2 YNNKEL (reference sequence). V was clipped by 4 bases and J by 3 bases; unmatched bases: 12.

The CDR3 DNA is TGCGCCAGCAGCAGCATGACAGGGGCTCCCAACATTCAGTACTTC. Protein sequence: CASSSMTGAPNIQYF. The gene calls are TRBV5-1 and TRBJ2-4, with 8 bases fitting TRBD1. CDR3 length: 15 amino acids. V dropped 4 bases and J dropped 7; count of bases not matched to a gene: 10. CDR1 is SGHRS, CDR2 YFSETQ, per germline.

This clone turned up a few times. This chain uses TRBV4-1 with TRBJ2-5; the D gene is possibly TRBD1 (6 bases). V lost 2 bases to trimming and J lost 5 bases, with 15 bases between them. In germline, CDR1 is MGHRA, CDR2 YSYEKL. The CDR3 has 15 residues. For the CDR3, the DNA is TGCGCCAGCAGCCAATTTGGGGGCCTTCCGGAGACCCAGTACTTC. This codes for CASSQFGGLPETQYF.

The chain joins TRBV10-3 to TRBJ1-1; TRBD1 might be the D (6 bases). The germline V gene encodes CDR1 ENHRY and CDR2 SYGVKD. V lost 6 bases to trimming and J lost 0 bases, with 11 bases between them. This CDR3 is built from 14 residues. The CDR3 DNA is TGTGCCATCAGGGATGGACAGTTGAACACTGAAGCTTTCTTT. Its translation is CAIRDGQLNTEAFF.

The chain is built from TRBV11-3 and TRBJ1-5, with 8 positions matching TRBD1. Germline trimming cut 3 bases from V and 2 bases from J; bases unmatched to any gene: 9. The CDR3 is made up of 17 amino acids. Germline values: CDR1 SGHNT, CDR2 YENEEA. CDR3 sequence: CASSFTGTGRGNQPQHF. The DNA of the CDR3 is TGTGCCAGCAGCTTTACCGGGACAGGAAGGGGCAATCAGCCCCAGCATTTT.

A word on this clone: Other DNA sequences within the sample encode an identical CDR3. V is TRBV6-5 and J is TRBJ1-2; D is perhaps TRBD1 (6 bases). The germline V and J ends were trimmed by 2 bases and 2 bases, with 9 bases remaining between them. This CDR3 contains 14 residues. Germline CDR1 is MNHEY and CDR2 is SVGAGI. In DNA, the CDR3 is TGTGCCAGCAGTTACGACAGGAGGAACTATGGCTACACCTTC. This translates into CASSYDRRNYGYTF.

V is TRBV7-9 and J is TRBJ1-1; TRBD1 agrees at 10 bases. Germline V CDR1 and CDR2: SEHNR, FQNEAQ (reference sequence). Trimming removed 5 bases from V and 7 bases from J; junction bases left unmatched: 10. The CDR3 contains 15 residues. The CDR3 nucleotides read TGTGCCAGCAGCCGTTACCGGGACAGGGGTGTTGAAGCTTTCTTT. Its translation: CASSRYRDRGVEAFF.

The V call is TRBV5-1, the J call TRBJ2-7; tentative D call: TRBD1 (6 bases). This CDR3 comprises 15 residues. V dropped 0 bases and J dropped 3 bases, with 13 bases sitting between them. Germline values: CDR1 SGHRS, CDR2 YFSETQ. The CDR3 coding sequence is TGCGCCAGCAGCTTGGCGCCTCAGGGGTACTACGAGCAGTACTTC. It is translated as CASSLAPQGYYEQYF.

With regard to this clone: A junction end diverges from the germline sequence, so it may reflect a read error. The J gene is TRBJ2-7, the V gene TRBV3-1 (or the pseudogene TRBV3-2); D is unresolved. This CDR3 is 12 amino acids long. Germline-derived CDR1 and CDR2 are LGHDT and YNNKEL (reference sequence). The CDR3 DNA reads TGTGCCAGCAGCCAAGTATCCTCCGAGCAGTACTTC. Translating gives CASSQVSSEQYF.

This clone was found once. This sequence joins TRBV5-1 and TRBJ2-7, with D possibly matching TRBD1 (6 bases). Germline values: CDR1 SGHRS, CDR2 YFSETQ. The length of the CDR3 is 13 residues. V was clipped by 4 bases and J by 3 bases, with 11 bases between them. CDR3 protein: CASSQDSFYEQYF. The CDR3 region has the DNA TGCGCCAGCAGCCAGGACAGTTTCTACGAGCAGTACTTC.

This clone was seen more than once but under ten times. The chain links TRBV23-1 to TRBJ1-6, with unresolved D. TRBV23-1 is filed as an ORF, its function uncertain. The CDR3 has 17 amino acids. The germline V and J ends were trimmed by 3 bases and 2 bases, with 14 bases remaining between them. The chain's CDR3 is CASSHPSDITYNSPLHF. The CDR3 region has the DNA TGCGCCAGCAGTCACCCGTCCGACATAACCTATAATTCACCCCTCCACTTT.

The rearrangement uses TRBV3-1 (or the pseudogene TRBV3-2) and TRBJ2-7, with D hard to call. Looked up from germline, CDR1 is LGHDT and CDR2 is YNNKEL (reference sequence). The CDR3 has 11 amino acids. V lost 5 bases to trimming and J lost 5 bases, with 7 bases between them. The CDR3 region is CASSYYNEQYF. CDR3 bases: TGTGCCAGCAGCTATTACAACGAGCAGTACTTC.

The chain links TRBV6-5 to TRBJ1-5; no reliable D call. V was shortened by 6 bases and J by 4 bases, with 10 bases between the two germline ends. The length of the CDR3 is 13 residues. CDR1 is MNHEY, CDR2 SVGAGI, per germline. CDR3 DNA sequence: TGTGCCAGCAGGGTTTCGGGGAATCAGCCCCAGCATTTT. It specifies CASRVSGNQPQHF.

CDR3 region: CASSRTGSGEETQYF. The CDR3, as DNA: TGTGCCAGTAGCCGGACAGGCTCGGGTGAGGAGACCCAGTACTTC. The chain combines TRBV19 with TRBJ2-5, with 7 bases lining up with TRBD1. Trimming at V came to 6 bases and at J to 5 bases, leaving 12 bases not matched to a gene. This CDR3 is built from 15 residues. The germline CDR1 and CDR2 sequences are LNHDA and SQIVND (reference sequence).

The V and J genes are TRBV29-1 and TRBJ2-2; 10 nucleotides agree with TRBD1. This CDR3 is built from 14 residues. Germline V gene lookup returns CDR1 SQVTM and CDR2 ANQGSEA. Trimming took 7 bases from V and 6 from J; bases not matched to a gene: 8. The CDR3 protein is CSGGQGGYSGELFF. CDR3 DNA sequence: TGCAGCGGAGGACAGGGGGGGTACTCCGGGGAGCTGTTTTTT.

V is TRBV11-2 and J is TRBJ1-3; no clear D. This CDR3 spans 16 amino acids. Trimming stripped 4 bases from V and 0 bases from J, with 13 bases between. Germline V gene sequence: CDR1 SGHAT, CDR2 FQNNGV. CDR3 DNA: TGTGCCAGCAGCTCTTTACAAGTAAACTCTGGAAACACCATATATTTT. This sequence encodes CASSSLQVNSGNTIYF.

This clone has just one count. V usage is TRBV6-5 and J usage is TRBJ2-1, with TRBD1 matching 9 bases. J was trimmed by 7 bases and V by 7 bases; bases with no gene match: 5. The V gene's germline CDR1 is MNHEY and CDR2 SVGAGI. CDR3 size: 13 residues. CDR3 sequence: CASKRQGGNEQFF. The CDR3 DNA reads TGTGCCAGCAAGAGACAGGGGGGTAATGAGCAGTTCTTC.

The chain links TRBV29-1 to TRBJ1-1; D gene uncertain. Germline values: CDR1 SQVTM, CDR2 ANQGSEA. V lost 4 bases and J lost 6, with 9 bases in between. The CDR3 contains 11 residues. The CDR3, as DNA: TGCAGCGTTGGTACACAGTCTGAAGCTTTCTTT. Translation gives CSVGTQSEAFF.

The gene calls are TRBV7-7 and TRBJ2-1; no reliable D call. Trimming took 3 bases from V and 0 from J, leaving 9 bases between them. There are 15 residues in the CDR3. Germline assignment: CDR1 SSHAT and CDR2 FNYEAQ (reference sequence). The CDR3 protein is CASSFTFSSYNEQFF. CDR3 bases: TGTGCCAGCAGCTTCACCTTCAGCTCCTACAATGAGCAGTTCTTC.

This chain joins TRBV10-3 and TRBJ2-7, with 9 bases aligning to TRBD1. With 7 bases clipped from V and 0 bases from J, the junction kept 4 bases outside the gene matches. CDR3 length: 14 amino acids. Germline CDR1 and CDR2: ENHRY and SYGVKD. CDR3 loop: CAITRTGDSYEQYF. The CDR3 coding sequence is TGTGCCATCACCAGGACAGGGGACTCCTACGAGCAGTACTTC.

CDR3 bases: TGTGCCAGCTCCCGTCCGGGACAGAACACAGATACGCAGTATTTT. It specifies CASSRPGQNTDTQYF. This sequence joins TRBV18 and TRBJ2-3, with 7 nucleotides matching TRBD1. Trimming took 6 bases from V and 2 from J; bases not matched to a gene: 8. The V gene's germline CDR1 is KGHSH and CDR2 LQKENI. This CDR3 has 15 amino acids.

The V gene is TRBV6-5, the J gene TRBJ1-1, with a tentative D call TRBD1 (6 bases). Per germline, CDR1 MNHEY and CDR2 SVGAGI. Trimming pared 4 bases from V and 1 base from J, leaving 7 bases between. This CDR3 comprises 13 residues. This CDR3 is CASSLGGNTEAFF. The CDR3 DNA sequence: TGTGCCAGCAGTTTAGGGGGGAACACTGAAGCTTTCTTT.

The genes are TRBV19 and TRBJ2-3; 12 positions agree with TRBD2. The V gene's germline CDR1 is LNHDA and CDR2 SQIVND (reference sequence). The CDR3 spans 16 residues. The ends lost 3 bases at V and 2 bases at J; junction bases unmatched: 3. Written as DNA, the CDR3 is TGTGCCAGTAGTATCGGACTAGCGGGATTCACAGATACGCAGTATTTT. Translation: CASSIGLAGFTDTQYF.

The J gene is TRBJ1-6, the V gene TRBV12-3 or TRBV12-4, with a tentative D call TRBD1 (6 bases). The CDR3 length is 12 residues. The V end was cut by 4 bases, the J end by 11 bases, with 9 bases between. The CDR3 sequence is CASSWDIPPLHF. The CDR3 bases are TGTGCCAGCAGTTGGGACATCCCACCCCTCCACTTT.